The T cell receptor beta chain under discussion was sequenced for a study of OX40 agonist ivuxolimab in advanced cancers. TCRdb's table, derived via immunoSEQ multiplex PCR, lists solely in-frame clones and lacks some. In the table there are roughly 24,000 clones, 83% of which are singletons. General study points: Antigen specificity was not determined for the expanded peripheral T cells. At doses 0.1 to 3.0 mg/kg, CD4+ and CD8+ clones expanded.

A note on this clone: No antigen is known for it.

V lost 2 bases, J lost 5 bases, and 9 bases stayed unmatched. Per germline, CDR1 MNHEY and CDR2 SMNVEV (reference sequence). This CDR3 comprises 16 residues. This sequence originates from an adult with an advanced solid tumor such as melanoma, head and neck, liver or kidney cancer. The sample consisted of CD4+ or CD8+ T cells sorted from blood, taken in a trial of the OX40 agonist ivuxolimab. The chain combines TRBV27 with TRBJ2-1; 7 bases align to TRBD2. This CDR3 reads CASSLSLAAGDNEQFF. As DNA, the CDR3 is TGTGCCAGCAGTTTAAGCTTGGCGGCGGGGGACAATGAGCAGTTCTTC.